This T cell receptor (beta chain) comes out of a study of synovial regulatory T cells in juvenile arthritis (dated by TCRdb to 2014 to 2015). For context, the study as a whole: Of the sequenced patients, a few were therapy-naive, one was treated with methotrexate plus infliximab, about 6 were treated with methotrexate, and one lacked treatment information. The TCR repertoire comparisons covered Treg and Teff subsets from approximately 11 JIA patients with active disease. Using matched patient samples, the researchers compared TCRbeta CDR3 repertoires across three groups: blood iaTreg cells, other blood Treg cells and synovial fluid Treg cells. Effector T cell subsets from the study cohort were also sequenced for comparisons, but the Treg dataset by itself includes only blood Treg cells and synovial fluid Treg cells.

The library was built by means of the immunoSEQ multiplex PCR assay. TCRbeta CDR3 sequencing was carried out by Adaptive Biotechnologies. For the original study's pipeline: To assess repertoire similarity, the researchers used the Chao-modified Jaccard index along with median clonotype overlap taken from 200 random subsamples at equal sample size. The similarity analyses were based on either productive nucleotide sequences or amino acid sequences translated in silico. Repertoires were compared using hierarchical clustering with single linkage and t-SNE, both based on Chao-modified Jaccard distances. Repertoire diversity was quantified with the Renyi index, after sample size normalisation, across a range of alpha values. In TCRdb, the immuneACCESS table is reduced to in-frame sequences with V and J assigned. These tables do not hold every clone; where another copy was compared, an unresolved V gene accounts for under half, and the others remain unexplained. The DNA was the basis for D and trimming; V, J and clone size are from that table. This sample's clone table shows roughly 9,900 clones. The top ten hold 0.71% of the sample.

Comment on this clone: The target of this receptor is not known.

Study-wide conclusions, independent of this receptor: iaTreg TCR repertoires were largely private across patients and partially overlapped with synovial Teff and blood CPL repertoires. Lower TCR diversity was observed in blood iaTreg cells than in other blood Treg cells, consistent with antigen-driven expansion. More CDR3 sequences were shared by synovial Treg cells with iaTreg cells than with other blood Treg cells, and a closer relation was confirmed by Chao-Jaccard similarity.

From its cysteine to its phenylalanine, the CDR3 spans 11 amino acids. No DNA sequence was recorded. Based on the germline V gene (reference sequence), the CDR1 and CDR2 sequences are PRHDT and FYEKMQ. The donors for the TCR repertoire analysis were approximately 11 juvenile idiopathic arthritis patients with active disease who had not reached inactive disease, of whom 3 were polyarticular and 8 were oligoarticular. The TCR-sequenced patients had a median age of about 12 years (range roughly 2.1-22.9) and median disease duration of roughly seven years (range 0.2-19.1). The samples used for TCR repertoire analysis were collected at two centres in Italy. Peripheral blood mononuclear cells were isolated by Histopaque-1077 density gradient and cryopreserved in about 90% FCS with roughly 10% DMSO.

The clonotype originates from a donor aged 2 to 35 with juvenile idiopathic arthritis. The chain links TRBV13 with TRBJ1-3; TCRdb's assignment of TRBD1 cannot be checked, as there is no DNA. The specimen sequenced was Treg cells from blood. Taken with the paper, the label for cell subset or site translates to: remaining (HLA-DR-negative) circulating blood Treg cells. The CDR3 amino acid sequence is: CASSLDGRQNF.